These T cell receptor beta chains were read from a single sample in a study of T cell responses to AZD1222 COVID-19 vaccine. Method: immunoSEQ multiplex PCR; TCRdb's copy keeps in-frame clones and lacks some. The sample has roughly 150,000 clones, roughly 90% seen once. The sample here was peripheral blood, taken on day 0 of AZD1222 vaccination. These receptors originate from an adult in good health. Each CDR3 is given with its conserved first and last residue. The order of the fields is J gene, D gene, clone size, V gene, CDR3 protein, CDR3 DNA. D genes are given only for firm matches. Where a row states a size, it is once, few, many or the class of an expanded clone; other rows omit it.

TRBJ2-1 TRBD2 once TRBV9 CASSVALAGWGNEQFF TGTGCCAGCAGCGTAGCGTTAGCGGGATGGGGCAATGAGCAGTTCTTC
TRBJ1-2 NA NA TRBV29-1 CSVGDISFYTF TGCAGCGTCGGGGACATCTCCTTCTACACCTTC
TRBJ1-1 NA NA TRBV3-1/TRBV3-2 CASSQRNTGAFF TGTGCCAGCAGCCAAAGGAACACGGGAGCTTTCTTT
TRBJ2-2 NA NA TRBV7-8 CASSLAPSNTGELFF TGTGCCAGCAGCTTAGCGCCGTCCAACACCGGGGAGCTGTTTTTT
TRBJ2-7 NA NA TRBV13 CASSLAGSSYEQYF TGTGCCAGCAGCTTAGCCGGGAGCTCCTACGAGCAGTACTTC
TRBJ2-7 NA NA TRBV2 CASSDNYEQYF TGTGCCAGCAGTGATAACTACGAGCAGTACTTC
TRBJ1-2 TRBD1 once TRBV13 CASSIGQGGYGYTF TGTGCCAGCAGCATAGGACAGGGTGGCTATGGCTACACCTTC
TRBJ1-2 TRBD1 NA TRBV19 CASSKQTTGGVYGYTF TGTGCCAGTAGCAAACAGACGACAGGGGGCGTGTATGGCTACACCTTC
TRBJ2-5 TRBD2 NA TRBV6-4 CASSASGGPQETQYF TGTGCCAGCAGTGCTAGCGGGGGGCCCCAAGAGACCCAGTACTTC
TRBJ2-4 NA NA TRBV7-2 CASSLQGSFLAKNIQYF TGTGCCAGCAGCTTACAGGGGAGCTTTCTAGCCAAAAACATTCAGTACTTC
TRBJ2-1 TRBD2 NA TRBV7-2 CASRFRPTSGGINEQFF TGTGCCAGCAGATTCAGACCGACTAGCGGGGGTATTAATGAGCAGTTCTTC
TRBJ1-1 NA once TRBV6-5 CASSYSIRRGTEAFF TGTGCCAGCAGTTACTCGATTCGCAGGGGAACTGAAGCTTTCTTT
TRBJ2-1 TRBD2 NA TRBV7-3 CASSLTAGTSGNEQFF TGTGCCAGCAGCTTAACGGCGGGGACTAGCGGGAATGAGCAGTTCTTC
TRBJ1-1 NA NA TRBV9 CASSGPETLNTEAFF TGTGCCAGCAGCGGGCCCGAAACCCTGAACACTGAAGCTTTCTTT
TRBJ2-7 NA NA TRBV10-2 CASRDFTYEQYF TGCGCCAGCAGAGACTTTACCTACGAGCAGTACTTC
TRBJ1-1 NA NA TRBV6-1 CASSDYRSSRRTEAFF TGTGCCAGCAGTGATTACCGCAGTTCGAGGCGCACTGAAGCTTTCTTT
TRBJ2-1 NA NA TRBV6-4 CASSDSQGQSNEQFF TGTGCCAGCAGTGACTCGCAGGGTCAAAGCAATGAGCAGTTCTTC
TRBJ2-2 TRBD2 NA TRBV7-9 CASDLKSGRANTGELFF TGTGCCAGCGACCTTAAAAGCGGGAGAGCGAACACCGGGGAGCTGTTTTTT
TRBJ2-6 NA NA TRBV5-1 CASSLHETGANVLTF TGCGCCAGCAGCTTGCATGAGACCGGGGCCAACGTCCTGACTTTC
TRBJ1-5 NA NA TRBV2 CASSDGQGPYSNQPQHF TGTGCCAGCAGTGATGGCCAGGGTCCTTATAGCAATCAGCCCCAGCATTTT
TRBJ1-2 NA NA TRBV4-1 CASSQDPSGDYGYTF TGCGCCAGCAGCCAAGATCCGTCGGGAGACTATGGCTACACCTTC
TRBJ1-4 NA NA TRBV5-1 CASSFSGGANEKLFF TGCGCCAGCAGCTTTTCTGGGGGGGCTAATGAAAAACTGTTTTTT
TRBJ2-1 NA NA TRBV28 CAGGRKYNEQFF TGTGCCGGCGGGCGGAAGTACAATGAGCAGTTCTTC
TRBJ1-1 NA NA TRBV6-5 CASNPGANTEAFF TGTGCCAGCAACCCGGGAGCGAACACTGAAGCTTTCTTT
TRBJ2-7 NA once TRBV3-1/TRBV3-2 CASSGRDSPRREQYF TGTGCCAGCAGCGGTCGGGACTCCCCGAGAAGGGAGCAGTACTTC
TRBJ2-2 NA NA TRBV5-6 CASSAGPGSVHTGELFF TGTGCCAGCAGCGCCGGACCCGGGTCGGTCCACACCGGGGAGCTGTTTTTT
TRBJ1-1 NA NA TRBV6-5 CASSSLGRGGATEAFF TGTGCCAGCAGTTCCCTTGGGCGAGGAGGGGCCACTGAAGCTTTCTTT
TRBJ1-5 NA NA TRBV2 CASSPAGGTGNQPQHF TGTGCCAGCAGTCCGGCCGGGGGGACGGGGAATCAGCCCCAGCATTTT
TRBJ2-2 TRBD2 NA TRBV5-1 CASSWDYESNTGELFF TGCGCCAGCAGCTGGGACTACGAATCTAACACCGGGGAGCTGTTTTTT
TRBJ1-6 NA NA TRBV13 CASSLSGDSSYSPLHF TGTGCCAGCAGCTTATCGGGTGACAGTTCATATTCACCCCTCCACTTT
TRBJ2-7 NA NA TRBV7-9 CASSSQRQVHEQYF TGTGCCAGCAGCTCCCAACGACAAGTCCACGAGCAGTACTTC
TRBJ1-1 NA NA TRBV2 CASSEVNSGTTNTEAFF TGTGCCAGCAGTGAAGTTAACTCCGGGACAACCAACACTGAAGCTTTCTTT
TRBJ1-1 TRBD1 NA TRBV5-5 CASSNGQGSTEAFF TGTGCCAGCAGCAACGGACAGGGGAGCACTGAAGCTTTCTTT
TRBJ2-5 NA once TRBV12-3/TRBV12-4 CASSLRETQYF TGTGCCAGCAGTTTAAGAGAGACCCAGTACTTC
TRBJ2-6 TRBD1 NA TRBV28 CASSPEGAGANVLTF TGTGCCAGCAGCCCCGAGGGGGCCGGGGCCAACGTCCTGACTTTC
TRBJ2-2 NA NA TRBV3-1/TRBV3-2 CASSPNANTGELFF TGTGCCAGCAGCCCAAACGCGAACACCGGGGAGCTGTTTTTT